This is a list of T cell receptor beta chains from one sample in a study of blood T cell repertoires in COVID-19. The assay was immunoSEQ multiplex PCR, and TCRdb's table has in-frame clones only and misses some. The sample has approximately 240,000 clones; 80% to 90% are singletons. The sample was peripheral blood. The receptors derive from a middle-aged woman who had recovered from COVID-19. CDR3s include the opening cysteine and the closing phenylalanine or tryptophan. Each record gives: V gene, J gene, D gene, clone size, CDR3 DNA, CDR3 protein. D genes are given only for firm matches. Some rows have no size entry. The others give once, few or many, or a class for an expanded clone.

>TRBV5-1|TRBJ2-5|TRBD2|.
TGCGCCAGCAGCTTCCTTAGCGGGGGGGAAGGAGAGACCCAGTACTTC
CASSFLSGGEGETQYF
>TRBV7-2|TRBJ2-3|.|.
TGTGCCAGCAGCTTAGCGCTAAGCACAGATACGCAGTATTTT
CASSLALSTDTQYF
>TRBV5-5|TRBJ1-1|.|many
TGTGCCAGCAGCTTGAAATTTACGGGGTCTGAAGCTTTCTTT
CASSLKFTGSEAFF
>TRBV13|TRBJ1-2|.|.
TGTGCCAGCAGCTTAGGGAGGAGGGCAGGGTCCGGTAACACCTTC
CASSLGRRAGSGNTF
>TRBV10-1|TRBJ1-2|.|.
TGCGCCAGCGGGGTTGTACTAGGTGTGGAAGCCTATGGCTACACCTTC
CASGVVLGVEAYGYTF
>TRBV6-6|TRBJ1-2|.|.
TGTGCCAGCAGTTACTCGATGGAGGACTATGGCTACACCTTC
CASSYSMEDYGYTF
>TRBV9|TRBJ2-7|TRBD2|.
TGTGCCAGCAGCCTCGCCGGGACTAGGTCCTACGAGCAGTACTTC
CASSLAGTRSYEQYF
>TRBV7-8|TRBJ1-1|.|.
TGTGCCAGCAGCTTAATAGAGAACACTGAAGCTTTCTTT
CASSLIENTEAFF
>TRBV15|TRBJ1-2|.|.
TGTGCCACCAGCAGAGATCGCGGGGCCCAATCCTATGGCTACACCTTC
CATSRDRGAQSYGYTF
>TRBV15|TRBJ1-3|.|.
TGTGCCACCAGCAGGACCCAGGGATTCTCTGGAAACACCATATATTTT
CATSRTQGFSGNTIYF